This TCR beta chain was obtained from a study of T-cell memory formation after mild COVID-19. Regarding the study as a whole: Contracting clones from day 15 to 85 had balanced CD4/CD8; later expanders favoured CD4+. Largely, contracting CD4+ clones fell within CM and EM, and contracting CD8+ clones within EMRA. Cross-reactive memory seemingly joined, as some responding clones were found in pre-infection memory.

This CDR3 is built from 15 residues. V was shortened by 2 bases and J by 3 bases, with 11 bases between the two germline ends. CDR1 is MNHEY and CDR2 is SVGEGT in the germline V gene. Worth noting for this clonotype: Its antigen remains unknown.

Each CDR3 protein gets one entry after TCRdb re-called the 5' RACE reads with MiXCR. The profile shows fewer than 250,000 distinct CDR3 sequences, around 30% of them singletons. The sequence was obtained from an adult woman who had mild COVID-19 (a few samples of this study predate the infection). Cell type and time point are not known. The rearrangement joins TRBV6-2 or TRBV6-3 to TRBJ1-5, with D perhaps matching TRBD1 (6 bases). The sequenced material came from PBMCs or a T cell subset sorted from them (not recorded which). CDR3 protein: CASSYGQGNNQPQHF. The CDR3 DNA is TGTGCCAGCAGTTACGGTCAGGGGAACAATCAGCCCCAGCATTTT.